This T cell receptor (beta chain) emerged from a study of shared clonotypes between healthy human individuals. The ends lost 6 bases at V and 1 base at J; junction bases unmatched: 7. This CDR3 comprises 14 residues. Germline CDR1 is SGHRS and CDR2 is YFSETQ. This table comes from immunoSEQ multiplex PCR, and its TCRdb copy is limited to in-frame clones, with some not included. This sample has under 600,000 clones, with 60% to 80% found just once. The V call is TRBV5-1, the J call TRBJ2-7; 7 bases line up with TRBD2. This clonotype was sampled from a woman between 40 and 55 years old in good health. Some clones in this sample may be carry-over from other donors' samples. The sample was PBMCs. The CDR3 DNA is TGCGCCAGCACCCCCTGGGAGGGATCCTACGAGCAGTACTTC. Protein: CASTPWEGSYEQYF.